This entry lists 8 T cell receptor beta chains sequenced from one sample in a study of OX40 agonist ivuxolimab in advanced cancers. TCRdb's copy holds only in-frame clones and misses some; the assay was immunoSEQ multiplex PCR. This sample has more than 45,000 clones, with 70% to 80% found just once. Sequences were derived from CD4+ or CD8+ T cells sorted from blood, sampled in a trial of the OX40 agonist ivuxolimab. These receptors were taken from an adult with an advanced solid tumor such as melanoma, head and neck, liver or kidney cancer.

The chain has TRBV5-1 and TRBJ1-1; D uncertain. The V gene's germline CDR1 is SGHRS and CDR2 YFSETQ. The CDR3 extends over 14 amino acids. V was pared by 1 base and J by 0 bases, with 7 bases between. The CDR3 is CASSLIGVNTEAFF. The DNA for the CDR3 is TGCGCCAGCAGCTTGATAGGCGTGAACACTGAAGCTTTCTTT.

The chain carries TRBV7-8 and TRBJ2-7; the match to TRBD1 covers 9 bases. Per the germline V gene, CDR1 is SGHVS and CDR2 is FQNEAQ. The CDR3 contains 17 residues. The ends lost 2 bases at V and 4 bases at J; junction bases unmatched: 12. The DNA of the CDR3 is TGTGCCAGCAGCTTACCTCGGCGGGGACAGGGAGGTTACGAGCAGTACTTC. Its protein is CASSLPRRGQGGYEQYF.

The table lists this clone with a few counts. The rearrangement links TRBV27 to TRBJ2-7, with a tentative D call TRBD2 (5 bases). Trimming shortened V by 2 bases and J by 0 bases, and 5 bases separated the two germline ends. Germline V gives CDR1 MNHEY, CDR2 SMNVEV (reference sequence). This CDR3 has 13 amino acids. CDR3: CASSLTSSYEQYF. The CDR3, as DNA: TGTGCCAGCAGTTTAACTAGCTCCTACGAGCAGTACTTC.

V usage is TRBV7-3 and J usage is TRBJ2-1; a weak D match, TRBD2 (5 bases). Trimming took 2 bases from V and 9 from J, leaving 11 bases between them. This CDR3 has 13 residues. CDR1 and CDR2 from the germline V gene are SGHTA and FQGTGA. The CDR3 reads CASSLYSEGEQFF. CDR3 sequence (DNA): TGTGCCAGCAGCTTATATAGCGAGGGTGAGCAGTTCTTC.

In nucleotides, the CDR3 is TGCAGTCCCGCAGAAACATTAGCGCAGTACTTC. It is translated as CSPAETLAQYF. This chain connects TRBV20-1 to TRBJ2-7, with D uncertain. The CDR3 runs to 11 residues. Trimming pared 8 bases from V and 9 bases from J, leaving 17 bases between. CDR1 DFQATT and CDR2 SNEGSKA come from the germline V gene (reference sequence).

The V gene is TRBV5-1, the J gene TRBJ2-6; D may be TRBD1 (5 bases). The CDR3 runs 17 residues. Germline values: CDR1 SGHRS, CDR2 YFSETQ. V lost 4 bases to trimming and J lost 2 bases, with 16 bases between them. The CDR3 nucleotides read TGCGCCAGCAGCCTTGGGGCTGGGGCCACTGGGGCCAACGTCCTGACTTTC. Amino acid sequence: CASSLGAGATGANVLTF. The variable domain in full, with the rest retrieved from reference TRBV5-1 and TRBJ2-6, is KAGVTQTPRYLIKTRGQQVTLSCSPISGHRSVSWYQQTPGQGLQFLFEYFSETQRNKGNFPGRFSGRQFSNSRSEMNVSTLELGDSALYLCASSLGAGATGANVLTFGAGSRLTVL.

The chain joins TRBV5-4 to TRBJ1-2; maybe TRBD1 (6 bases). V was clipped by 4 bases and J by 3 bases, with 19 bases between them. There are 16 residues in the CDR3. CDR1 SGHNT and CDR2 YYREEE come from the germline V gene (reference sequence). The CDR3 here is CASSQEGGKGDYGYTF. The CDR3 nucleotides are TGTGCCAGCAGCCAAGAGGGGGGGAAAGGGGACTATGGCTACACCTTC.

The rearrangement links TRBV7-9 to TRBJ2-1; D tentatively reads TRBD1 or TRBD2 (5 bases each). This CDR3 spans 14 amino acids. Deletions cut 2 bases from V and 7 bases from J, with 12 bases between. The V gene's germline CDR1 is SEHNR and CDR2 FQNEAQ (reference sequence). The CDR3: CASSLRTGGNEQFF. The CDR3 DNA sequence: TGTGCCAGCAGCTTAAGGACTGGGGGAAATGAGCAGTTCTTC.